This note documents a single T cell receptor beta chain sequence. Its target antigen remains unknown. No base quality values were provided; no much bigger clone lies one nucleotide off. The sample belongs to a study of T cell responses to AZD1222 COVID-19 vaccine (dated by TCRdb to the early 2020s). For the wider study: TCR sequencing was performed for over 230 trial participants, of whom about 200 were given two doses of AZD1222 and about 25 were given two doses of MenACWY control vaccine. Enrollment into the trials was organized by age into subgroups of 18-55, 56-69 and 70-plus years, and those subgroups contained about 150, 27 and 61 TCR-sequenced participants, respectively.

The CDR3 regions of human TCRbeta chains were analyzed by immunosequencing. On the study's bioinformatics: TCRs in the repertoires were matched against a reference library of SARS-CoV-2-specific TCRs that had been generated with the MIRA antigen-specificity platform. Breadth meant the fraction of unique TCRs that were SARS-CoV-2-associated, whereas depth meant the fraction of total T cells that were SARS-CoV-2-associated. Using the MIRA data, every spike-specific TCR was mapped to the spike region that the TCR reacted to and assigned to either a CD4 or a CD8 class. Log10-transformed breadth and depth values were compared by one-way ANOVA with Sidak's multiple comparisons tests. As stored in TCRdb, this immuneACCESS dataset retains in-frame rearrangements with V and J assigned. A fraction of the clones does not appear; measured against another copy, unresolved V genes explain less than half of the discrepancy, and the remainder lacks a known reason. The V and J calls and clone size were taken over from that table, and D and trimming were inferred from the DNA. The sample table records 150,000 to 200,000 clones; less than 95% of these occur just once. Of the sample, about 6% is held by the ten largest clones.

CDR1 and CDR2 were assigned from the germline V gene (reference sequence) as LNHDA and SQIVND. From the cysteine up to the phenylalanine, the CDR3 has a length of 13 residues. Solely the CDR3 DNA is kept, with 39 bases framed from the first base. V loses 9 bases at its end and J loses 8 bases; junction bases beyond the gene matches: 11. The time point label of this sample denotes: about 28 days (+/-7) after the second vaccine dose. AZD1222 recipients given second doses at about 4 weeks or at about 12 weeks were pooled, since spike-specific TCR depth and breadth were not found to differ between the two schedules. Vaccinee samples were obtained from the UK trials COV001 and COV002, which included a single-blind randomized controlled phase 2/3 trial of AZD1222 (ChAdOx1 nCoV-19) in healthy adults. For TCRbeta chain sequencing, PBMC samples from trial participants were taken at day 0 and at day 28 after the second dose.

Study-wide conclusions, independent of this receptor: The 56-69-year group was small, and its depth increase did not reach significance, likely because of low power. Participants were mostly white British, with more females than males. The authors suggested clonal diversity may have been underestimated. After two AZD1222 doses, both the breadth and the depth of spike-specific TCRs were significantly higher than at day 0 and than in MenACWY recipients. Only five or six AZD1222 recipients were SARS-CoV-2 seropositive at baseline, limiting conclusions about previously exposed vaccinees. Because no samples from the day 14 peak response were available, repertoires could be characterized only after the peak T cell response. The whole spike protein was spanned by vaccine-associated CD4 TCRs, and dominant responses were seen in regions 160-218 and 743-854. Reportedly, close to half of the unique spike-specific TCRs recognized epitopes lying outside the regions that are mutated in the B.1.351 and B.1.1.7 variants.

The input for sequencing was peripheral blood, taken 28 days after the second AZD1222 dose. This receptor was taken from an adult who received the AZD1222 COVID-19 vaccine. This receptor chain uses TRBV19 and TRBJ1-1, and 8 junctional nucleotides match TRBD1. CDR3 loop: CARRTGRNSEAFF. The nucleotides are TGTGCCAGACGGACAGGGCGAAACTCCGAAGCTTTCTTT.